This T cell receptor beta chain was documented in a study of regulatory T cells in long-lasting Graves disease. Turning to the study itself: A definition of persistent Graves' disease required over 5 years of antithyroid drugs plus positive TSH receptor antibodies.

Arm-PCR of CDR3 regions and iRepertoire HTBI primers were the basis on which TCR beta libraries were built. In TCRdb, the multiplex PCR reads were re-called with MiXCR into one record per CDR3 protein. The table records over 350,000 distinct CDR3 sequences, more than 20% of them present only once. General study points: Having few samples may have compromised the accuracy. Shared public clonotypes totalled 2,741 in persistent patients, compared with roughly 970 in new patients.

This clonotype was seen at least ten times. Its antigen is not known. This CDR3 region has 14 residues. Germline assignment: CDR1 SNHLY and CDR2 FYNNEI. V was trimmed by 7 bases and J by 6 bases, leaving 19 bases between them. Time point in this sample: persistent/refractory GD, antithyroid drugs over 5 years with positive TRAb. From RNA extracted from PBMCs, the TCR library was made. This chain uses TRBV2 with TRBJ2-7; tentatively, D is TRBD1 (5 bases). Sequencing was performed on peripheral blood mononuclear cells (PBMCs), taken when the disease was refractory, from a patient treated with antithyroid drugs. This sequence was found in a female donor with Graves disease. The CDR3 nucleotides are TGTGCCAGCACCCGACAGCGATCTCCTGGCGAGCAGTACTTC. Its translation: CASTRQRSPGEQYF.